The 12 T cell receptor beta chains listed next were all sequenced from one sample in a study of T-cell reconstitution after alpha-beta-depleted transplantation in children. Library preparation (for TCRbeta) was performed with unique molecular identifiers. MiXCR, applied by TCRdb to the PCR reads, yields one record per CDR3 protein. The sample yields 500,000 to 750,000 distinct CDR3 sequences, more than 20% seen once. The source material was PBMCs, sampled before TCRalphabeta/CD19-depleted stem cell transplant. Receptors were obtained from a boy less than two years old with Wiskott-Aldrich syndrome, due to receive a stem cell transplant.

This sequence joins TRBV30 and TRBJ1-2, with TRBD1 as a possible D gene (5 bases). CDR1 is GTSNPN and CDR2 is SVGIG in the germline V gene (reference sequence). The CDR3 has 13 amino acids. Trimming removed 4 bases at V and 4 bases at J, with 13 bases between. The CDR3 sequence is CAWNSGGPYGYTF. As DNA, the CDR3 is TGTGCCTGGAATAGCGGGGGACCCTATGGCTACACCTTC.

The chain uses TRBV20-1 and TRBJ2-3, with TRBD2 matching over 9 bases. Trimming took 5 bases from V and 0 from J; bases not matched to a gene: 3. CDR3 length: 14 amino acids. Germline V lookup: CDR1 DFQATT, CDR2 SNEGSKA (reference sequence). Written as DNA, the CDR3 is TGCAGTGCTGGGACTAGCTTTAGCACAGATACGCAGTATTTT. Its protein is CSAGTSFSTDTQYF.

This clonotype was observed a few times. V usage is TRBV20-1 and J usage is TRBJ2-7; TRBD2 matches 7 bases. J was trimmed by 3 bases and V by 5 bases; bases with no gene match: 7. Germline V gene sequence: CDR1 DFQATT, CDR2 SNEGSKA (reference sequence). This CDR3 spans 13 amino acids. The CDR3 here is CSAGEGIFYEQYF. CDR3 sequence (DNA): TGCAGTGCTGGGGAGGGGATTTTCTACGAGCAGTACTTC.

This clonotype was detected a few times. The chain employs TRBV10-1 and TRBJ2-3; D tentatively reads TRBD1 or TRBD2 (5 bases each). Trimming shortened V by 6 bases and J by 5 bases, and 9 bases separated the two germline ends. The length of the CDR3 is 12 residues. In germline, CDR1 is WNHNN, CDR2 SYGVQD (reference sequence). The CDR3 DNA follows: TGCGCCAGCAGAGGGGCGGGAGATACGCAGTATTTT. It encodes CASRGAGDTQYF.

This clonotype has a handful of counts. The CDR3 coding sequence is TGTGCCAGCAGTTTCCGTGGTGGGGGAGCCACTGAAGCTTTCTTT. Protein sequence: CASSFRGGGATEAFF. The J gene is TRBJ1-1, the V gene TRBV28, with a possible D match to TRBD1 (5 bases). The CDR3 spans 15 residues. Trimming took off 3 bases at V and 4 bases at J, with 15 bases between the two ends. Germline CDR1 reads MDHEN; CDR2 reads SYDVKM.

Here the CDR3 DNA reads TGCGCCAGCAGCTTGGTGGCGGGAGAACAGTACGAGCAGTACTTC. This gives the protein CASSLVAGEQYEQYF. V and J are TRBV5-1 and TRBJ2-7; 7 positions agree with TRBD2. Trimming at V came to 0 bases and at J to 4 bases, leaving 7 bases not matched to a gene. Germline-derived CDR1 and CDR2 are SGHRS and YFSETQ. The CDR3 contains 15 residues.

J is TRBJ2-7 and V is TRBV5-1; 7 bases line up with TRBD1. V lost 4 bases to trimming and J lost 5 bases; unmatched junction nucleotides: 12. This CDR3 comprises 15 residues. Germline V gene data show CDR1 as SGHRS and CDR2 as YFSETQ. This CDR3 is CASSISGTVPNEQYF. The CDR3 region has the DNA TGCGCCAGCAGCATTTCCGGGACAGTGCCTAACGAGCAGTACTTC.

This chain uses TRBV20-1 with TRBJ1-1; no firm D call. This CDR3 comprises 15 residues. CDR1 is DFQATT and CDR2 is SNEGSKA in the germline V gene (reference sequence). V was trimmed by 0 bases and J by 0 bases, leaving 11 bases between them. In DNA form, the CDR3 reads TGCAGTGCTAGAGAGGGGAACAGCATGAACACTGAAGCTTTCTTT. Amino acid sequence: CSAREGNSMNTEAFF.

V gene TRBV20-1 combines with J gene TRBJ2-1; 7 nucleotides agree with TRBD1. Germline values: CDR1 DFQATT, CDR2 SNEGSKA (reference sequence). V was pared by 4 bases and J by 5 bases, with 5 bases of the junction left unmatched. The CDR3 totals 13 residues. This chain's CDR3 is CSANRGPHNEQFF. The CDR3 bases are TGCAGTGCTAATAGGGGGCCCCACAATGAGCAGTTCTTC.

This chain connects TRBV10-2 to TRBJ1-1, with D uncertain. Germline CDR1 is WSHSY and CDR2 is SAAADI. The V end lost 6 bases, the J end lost 3 bases, and 8 bases lay between the germline ends. This CDR3 region has 12 residues. CDR3 amino acids: CASSGLYTEAFF. CDR3 in DNA: TGCGCCAGCAGCGGGTTATACACTGAAGCTTTCTTT.

The CDR3 DNA sequence: TGCGCCAGCGGCCTAGTAATCTCGAACACCGGGGAGCTGTTTTTT. This encodes CASGLVISNTGELFF. The chain has TRBV5-1 and TRBJ2-2; no definite D call. Germline CDR1 SGHRS, CDR2 YFSETQ. The length of the CDR3 is 15 residues. V was cut by 7 bases and J by 0 bases, with 13 bases left in between. The full variable domain, rest sourced from reference TRBV5-1 and TRBJ2-2, is KAGVTQTPRYLIKTRGQQVTLSCSPISGHRSVSWYQQTPGQGLQFLFEYFSETQRNKGNFPGRFSGRQFSNSRSEMNVSTLELGDSALYLCASGLVISNTGELFFGEGSRLTVL.

There are a few counts of this clonotype. The rearrangement joins TRBV10-3 to TRBJ2-7; 7 bases fit TRBD2. With V trimmed by 10 bases and J by 6 bases, 24 bases remained unmatched. Germline CDR1 and CDR2: ENHRY and SYGVKD. The length of the CDR3 is 17 residues. The CDR3 is CATSFRAGEVAVREQYF. CDR3 DNA sequence: TGTGCCACCTCGTTTCGGGCGGGAGAGGTGGCCGTACGCGAGCAGTACTTC.